These 24 T cell receptor beta chains came from one sample sequenced in a study of blood T cell repertoires in COVID-19. Some clones are missing from TCRdb's copy, which holds only in-frame ones; the method was immunoSEQ multiplex PCR. The table includes roughly 88,000 clones, 80% to 90% detected once. Sequenced: peripheral blood. The receptor source for this set is an elderly woman with acute or convalescent COVID-19.

V usage is TRBV19 and J usage is TRBJ2-3, with a tentative D call TRBD1 (5 bases). Germline assignment: CDR1 LNHDA and CDR2 SQIVND (reference sequence). V dropped 3 bases and J dropped 4 bases, with 8 bases sitting between them. The CDR3 loop spans 13 amino acids. The CDR3 is CASSMAGPDTQYF. The CDR3 nucleotides read TGTGCCAGTAGTATGGCAGGGCCAGATACGCAGTATTTT.

This CDR3 reads CSVPREGGLNTGELFF. The CDR3 DNA follows: TGCAGCGTGCCCAGGGAGGGGGGCCTTAACACCGGGGAGCTGTTTTTT. The chain joins TRBV29-1 to TRBJ2-2; possibly TRBD2 for D (7 bases). This CDR3 region has 16 residues. In germline, CDR1 is SQVTM, CDR2 ANQGSEA. V gave up 6 bases and J gave up 2 bases, with 19 bases separating them.

This clone was detected only a few times. J is TRBJ1-2 and V is TRBV7-2; 7 bases line up with TRBD1. V shed 2 bases, J shed 8 bases, and the junction held 14 bases outside the gene matches. This CDR3 comprises 16 residues. Germline V gene sequence: CDR1 SGHTA, CDR2 FQGNSA. CDR3 sequence (DNA): TGTGCCAGCAGCTTATCCGGTGGGACAGCGAGCGGAGGCTACACCTTC. Its translation: CASSLSGGTASGGYTF.

This clone has only one observation. The chain employs TRBV2 and TRBJ2-5; TRBD2 might be the D (5 bases). Trimming took off 2 bases at V and 3 bases at J, with 16 bases between the two ends. Germline-derived CDR1 and CDR2 are SNHLY and FYNNEI. CDR3 size: 16 residues. In nucleotides, the CDR3 is TGTGCCAGCAGTGAAAGCGGCTGGAAGTATAAAGAGACCCAGTACTTC. Translated: CASSESGWKYKETQYF.

The chain's CDR3 is CATSDGAGTGEGGYTF. The CDR3 coding sequence is TGTGCCACCAGTGACGGGGCAGGGACAGGGGAAGGGGGCTACACCTTC. This chain joins TRBV24-1 and TRBJ1-2, with 10 bases matching TRBD1. The CDR3 is 16 residues long. Trimming took 4 bases from V and 8 from J; bases not matched to a gene: 12. Germline loops: CDR1 KGHDR, CDR2 SFDVKD.

This sequence joins TRBV30 and TRBJ2-1; 10 bases align to TRBD2. The CDR3 has 13 residues. With 6 bases clipped from V and 8 bases from J, the junction kept 7 bases outside the gene matches. CDR1 and CDR2 from the germline V gene are GTSNPN and SVGIG (reference sequence). CDR3 nucleotide sequence: TGTGCCTGTATAAGCGGGGGGGCCGATGAGCAGTTCTTC. It is translated as CACISGGADEQFF.

This clone has more than one count but fewer than ten. The chain carries TRBV11-2 and TRBJ2-7, with 10 bases aligning to TRBD2. Germline CDR1 and CDR2: SGHAT and FQNNGV. V shed 4 bases, J shed 4 bases, and the junction held 4 bases outside the gene matches. The length of the CDR3 is 14 residues. The CDR3 nucleotides are TGTGCCAGCAGCTCTAGCGGGGGTGAATACGAGCAGTACTTC. This translates into CASSSSGGEYEQYF.

J is TRBJ1-3 and V is TRBV9; D unresolved. Per germline, CDR1 SGDLS and CDR2 YYNGEE. The germline V and J ends were trimmed by 4 bases and 1 base, with 9 bases remaining between them. The CDR3 has 14 amino acids. CDR3 in amino acids: CASSPRESGNTIYF. The CDR3 nucleotides read TGTGCCAGCAGCCCCCGGGAGTCTGGAAACACCATATATTTT.

This chain uses TRBV18 with TRBJ1-2; D ambiguous. The V and J ends lost 3 bases and 2 bases respectively, with 10 bases between them. CDR1 is KGHSH, CDR2 LQKENI, per germline. CDR3 length equals 14 residues. CDR3 coding DNA: TGTGCCAGCTCACCTAAGGTCAGGAACTATGGCTACACCTTC. Protein product: CASSPKVRNYGYTF.

The chain employs TRBV28 and TRBJ2-7; tentatively, D is TRBD2 (6 bases). Trimming cost V 1 base and J 9 bases, with 19 bases left between them. Germline CDR1 MDHEN, CDR2 SYDVKM. The CDR3 totals 15 residues. The CDR3 sequence: CASSLSPSTAGGQYF. The CDR3 coding sequence is TGTGCCAGCAGTTTATCCCCGTCAACGGCCGGGGGGCAGTACTTC.

The chain uses TRBV2 and TRBJ1-5; weak D call: TRBD1 (5 bases). From germline, CDR1 is SNHLY and CDR2 FYNNEI. The V and J ends lost 7 bases and 1 base respectively, with 14 bases between them. There are 15 residues in the CDR3. The CDR3 DNA follows: TGTGCCAGCAAATCCAGGGATGTAAGCAATCAGCCCCAGCATTTT. This sequence encodes CASKSRDVSNQPQHF.

CDR3 sequence reads: CASSPSGGLDEQYF. In DNA, the CDR3 is TGTGCCAGCAGCCCCTCGGGGGGACTTGACGAGCAGTACTTC. V gene TRBV6-5 combines with J gene TRBJ2-7, with 7 positions matching TRBD2. Unmatched junction bases numbered 10, after V lost 6 bases and J lost 5 bases. This CDR3 has 14 residues. Germline CDR1 and CDR2: MNHEY and SVGAGI.

The chain uses TRBV3-1 (or the pseudogene TRBV3-2) and TRBJ2-3, with D perhaps TRBD2 (7 bases). With 2 bases removed from V and 3 bases from J, the gap between germline ends came to 12 bases. Germline assignment: CDR1 LGHDT and CDR2 YNNKEL (reference sequence). The CDR3 covers 15 residues. The DNA for the CDR3 is TGTGCCAGCAGCCAAATGGGGGGGACAACAGATACGCAGTATTTT. Residues: CASSQMGGTTDTQYF.

This chain joins TRBV2 and TRBJ2-7; TRBD1 aligns across 7 bases. Trimming cost V 2 bases and J 3 bases; bases outside gene matches: 7. CDR3 length equals 15 residues. The V gene's germline CDR1 is SNHLY and CDR2 FYNNEI. The CDR3 coding sequence is TGTGCCAGCAGTGAAACGGGGTCAGGGGGCTACGAGCAGTACTTC. Encoded protein: CASSETGSGGYEQYF.

This clone turned up a few times. The V and J genes are TRBV14 and TRBJ1-1; possible D gene TRBD1, 5 bases. The germline V gene encodes CDR1 SGHDN and CDR2 FVKESK. The CDR3 runs 14 residues. V lost 4 bases, J lost 7 bases, and 16 bases lay in between. DNA of the CDR3: TGTGCCAGCAGCCCCCTCCCCTGGAGGGGTGAAGCTTTCTTT. As protein: CASSPLPWRGEAFF.

The chain employs TRBV5-6 and TRBJ1-1; 8 bases agree with TRBD1. The germline V gene encodes CDR1 SGHDT and CDR2 YYEEEE. V gave up 3 bases and J gave up 4 bases; unmatched junction bases: 2. The CDR3 sequence is 13 residues long. This CDR3 reads CASSYRGGTEAFF. The CDR3 DNA reads TGTGCCAGCAGCTACAGGGGGGGCACTGAAGCTTTCTTT. The entire variable domain, with the rest obtained from reference TRBV5-6 and TRBJ1-1, is as follows: DAGVTQSPTHLIKTRGQQVTLRCSPKSGHDTVSWYQQALGQGPQFIFQYYEEEERQRGNFPDRFSGHQFPNYSSELNVNALLLGDSALYLCASSYRGGTEAFFGQGTRLTVV.

The rearrangement joins TRBV19 to TRBJ1-5; 8 nucleotides line up with TRBD1. V was pared by 2 bases and J by 5 bases, with 5 bases of the junction left unmatched. The length of the CDR3 is 15 residues. Germline V gene data show CDR1 as LNHDA and CDR2 as SQIVND (reference sequence). CDR3 residues: CASSILDRGHQPQHF. The CDR3 nucleotides are TGTGCCAGTAGTATACTAGACAGGGGACATCAGCCCCAGCATTTT.

The rearrangement joins TRBV25-1 to TRBJ1-2, with 7 positions matching TRBD1. The CDR3 is 13 amino acids. V shed 4 bases and J 8 bases; nucleotides not matched to a gene: 7. Germline V gene sequence: CDR1 MGHDK, CDR2 SYGVNS. CDR3 protein: CASSGPTGHGYTF. The CDR3 nucleotides read TGTGCCAGCAGTGGTCCGACAGGGCACGGCTACACCTTC.

The chain's CDR3 is CASSYPLAGGEETQYF. The CDR3 nucleotides read TGTGCCAGCAGTTACCCGCTAGCGGGGGGGGAGGAGACCCAGTACTTC. The chain is built from TRBV6-2 or TRBV6-3 and TRBJ2-5; TRBD2 matches at 12 bases. The CDR3 length is 16 residues. The trim removed 2 bases at V and 5 bases at J, leaving 6 bases unmatched. Germline loops: CDR1 MNHEY, CDR2 SVGEGT.

This chain uses TRBV7-9 with TRBJ2-7; 11 bases fit TRBD2. V lost 4 bases, J lost 5 bases, and 13 bases stayed unmatched. Germline CDR1 SEHNR, CDR2 FQNEAQ (reference sequence). The CDR3 is 17 residues long. The CDR3 sequence is CASSSGGTSGGFHEQYF. CDR3 DNA: TGTGCCAGCAGCTCCGGTGGGACTAGCGGTGGTTTCCACGAGCAGTACTTC.

The V and J genes are TRBV18 and TRBJ2-2, with a possible D match to TRBD1 (5 bases). The CDR3 runs to 14 residues. V was cut by 1 base and J by 6 bases, with 9 bases left in between. Germline assignment: CDR1 KGHSH and CDR2 LQKENI. In DNA, the CDR3 is TGTGCCAGCTCACCACTGGGGCGAGCCGGGGAGCTGTTTTTT. This sequence encodes CASSPLGRAGELFF.

This clone was counted a single time. This CDR3 reads CASSRSGDREAFF. For the CDR3, the DNA is TGTGCCAGCAGCCGCTCAGGGGATCGCGAAGCTTTCTTT. The chain is built from TRBV6-5 and TRBJ1-1; TRBD1 might be the D (6 bases). Trimming removed 6 bases from V and 8 bases from J, with 16 bases in between. In germline, CDR1 is MNHEY, CDR2 SVGAGI. The CDR3 sequence is 13 residues long.

The V call is TRBV3-1 (or the pseudogene TRBV3-2), the J call TRBJ2-1; D unclear. Between the trimmed V and J ends, which lost 1 base and 5 bases, there was a span of 6 bases. This CDR3 spans 13 amino acids. In germline, CDR1 is LGHDT, CDR2 YNNKEL (reference sequence). This CDR3 reads CASSQVRDNEQFF. The CDR3 DNA reads as TGTGCCAGCAGCCAAGTACGGGACAATGAGCAGTTCTTC.

V gene TRBV9 combines with J gene TRBJ1-6, with 7 positions matching TRBD1. Trimming at V came to 0 bases and at J to 8 bases, leaving 2 bases not matched to a gene. Germline V gene data show CDR1 as SGDLS and CDR2 as YYNGEE. The CDR3 is 14 residues long. Here the CDR3 reads CASSVVGQDSPLHF. CDR3 bases: TGTGCCAGCAGCGTAGTAGGACAGGATTCACCCCTCCACTTT. Using reference TRBV9 and TRBJ1-6 for the parts outside the CDR3, the full variable domain is DSGVTQTPKHLITATGQRVTLRCSPRSGDLSVYWYQQSLDQGLQFLIQYYNGEERAKGNILERFSAQQFPDLHSELNLSSLELGDSALYFCASSVVGQDSPLHFGNGTRLTVT.